This T cell receptor (beta chain) originates from a study of blood T cell repertoires in COVID-19 (TCRdb year 2020). Background for the entire study: Collaborator samples came from the United States, Italy and Spain and covered acute and convalescent phases of COVID-19. The material from the prospective study consisted of cDNA or gDNA derived from T cells, B-cell-depleted T cells, or PBMCs. Subjects who had been exposed to COVID-19, were actively infected with it, or had recovered from it provided the deeply sampled blood TCRbeta repertoires that made up the dataset. A freely available public database, intended as a resource for researchers studying the immune response to SARS-CoV-2, is where the repertoires were released. The samples were drawn from two sources: the first 160 participants of the ongoing ImmuneRACE study, and 1,200 or so subjects contributed by 6 global collaborators. Nearly every sample came with metadata listing a de-identified subject ID, COVID-19 status, age in years and sex. Where available, HLA class I and class II types were taken from metadata supplied by the sample provider and were not determined by assay-based typing.

On the study overall, not on this receptor specifically: How much clinical and demographic metadata was included differed by source and by participant, and the metadata was provided uncurated.

The immunoSEQ Assay, a bias-controlled multiplex PCR, was used to amplify TCRbeta CDR3 regions from genomic DNA. The paper's processing steps were these. Within the assay, amplification of reference gene primers was used to estimate how many nucleated cells each sample contained. To quantify the absolute abundance of each unique TCRbeta CDR3 rearrangement, sequence reads were collapsed and filtered. For each sample, productive Simpson clonality was calculated by taking the square root of Simpson's diversity index across productive rearrangements. The clones in this table, taken by TCRdb from immuneACCESS, are in-frame only. Not every clone is retained; where verified, under half of the shortfall comes from an unresolved V gene, and the cause of the rest is unknown. That table is the source of V, J and clone size, and D and trimming were worked out from the DNA. The table for this sample lists more than 25,000 clones; roughly 90% of them were counted only once. The ten largest clones take up over 5% of the sample.

Notes on this clone: The clone's antigen remains unknown. Per-base qualities were not stored, and no clone one base away is much larger.

Collaborating institutions collected whole blood in K2EDTA tubes following their own protocols. Collaborator samples were shipped for TCRbeta analysis as frozen whole blood, isolated PBMCs, or DNA extracted from either sample type. The cysteine opens and the phenylalanine closes a CDR3 of 13 amino acids. Only the CDR3 portion is preserved as DNA: 39 bases, with reading frame beginning at the first base. Cut back by 4 bases and 6 bases, the V and J ends lie 13 bases apart. For CDR1 and CDR2, the germline V gene lists SGDLS and YYNGEE. Sequencing was carried out using peripheral blood. The TCR sequence derives from a man aged 55 to 70 with active COVID-19. Recombination connected TRBV9 to TRBJ1-2; TRBD1 is a weak D gene call, 6 bases matching. The CDR3 protein sequence reads: CASSLRGSNGYTF. The DNA sequence reads TGTGCCAGCAGCCTCAGGGGTTCGAATGGCTACACCTTC.